The clone carrying this T cell receptor beta chain has more than one count but fewer than ten. Germline V gene lookup returns CDR1 LGHNA and CDR2 YNFKEQ. V was shortened by 0 bases and J by 0 bases, with 15 bases between the two germline ends. The CDR3 is 18 amino acids. The source of the sample is a study of radiotherapy plus CTLA-4 blockade in lung cancer. Sequenced by immunoSEQ multiplex PCR; TCRdb stores in-frame clones only, minus some. In the table there are 77,000 or so clones, approximately 73% of which are singletons. The chain couples TRBV4-2 to TRBJ1-5; tentative D call: TRBD1 (5 bases). The sample consisted of peripheral blood, taken from a patient treated with radiotherapy plus ipilimumab. The receptor's source is a human donor with non-small cell lung cancer whose response to radiotherapy plus ipilimumab could not be evaluated. CDR3 region: CASSQEDVGGYSNQPQHF. Written as DNA, the CDR3 is TGTGCCAGCAGCCAAGAGGATGTGGGGGGATATAGCAATCAGCCCCAGCATTTT.